This record concerns one T cell receptor (beta chain) sequence. The sample originates from a study of blood T cell repertoires in COVID-19. Study-level information: Sources were T cells, B-cell-depleted T cells, or PBMCs; the material itself was cDNA or gDNA.

Cohort 3 recovery required two negative PCRs, clearance, or symptom resolution. The assay was immunoSEQ multiplex PCR, and TCRdb's table has in-frame clones only and misses some. This sample has about 440,000 clones, with roughly 87% found just once. Trimming left V 5 bases short and J 8 bases short, with 9 bases between. This CDR3 spans 11 amino acids. From germline, CDR1 is MNHEY and CDR2 SVGAGI. The chain has TRBV6-5 and TRBJ1-2, with a weak D call TRBD1 (5 bases). The TCR sequence derives from a man between 18 and 35 years old who had recovered from COVID-19. Sequencing input: PBMCs or T cells enriched from blood (not recorded which). The CDR3, as DNA: TGTGCCAGCAGTCCAGGGTTCGGCTACACCTTC. Residues: CASSPGFGYTF.